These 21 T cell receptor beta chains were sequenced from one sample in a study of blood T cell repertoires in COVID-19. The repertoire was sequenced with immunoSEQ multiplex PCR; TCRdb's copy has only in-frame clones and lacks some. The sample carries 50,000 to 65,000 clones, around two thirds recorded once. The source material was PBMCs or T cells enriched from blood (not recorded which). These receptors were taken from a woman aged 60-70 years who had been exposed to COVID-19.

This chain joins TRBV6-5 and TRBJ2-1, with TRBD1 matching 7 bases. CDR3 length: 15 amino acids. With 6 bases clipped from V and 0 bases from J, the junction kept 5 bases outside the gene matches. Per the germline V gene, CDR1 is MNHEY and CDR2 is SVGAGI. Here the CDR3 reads CASRTGLSSYNEQFF. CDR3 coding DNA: TGTGCCAGCAGGACAGGGCTTAGCTCCTACAATGAGCAGTTCTTC.

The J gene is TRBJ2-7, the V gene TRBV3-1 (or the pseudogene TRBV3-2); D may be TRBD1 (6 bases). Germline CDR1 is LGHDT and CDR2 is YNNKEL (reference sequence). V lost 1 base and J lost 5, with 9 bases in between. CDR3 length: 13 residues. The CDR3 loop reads CASSQAEGDEQYF. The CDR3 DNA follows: TGTGCCAGCAGCCAAGCTGAGGGGGACGAGCAGTACTTC.

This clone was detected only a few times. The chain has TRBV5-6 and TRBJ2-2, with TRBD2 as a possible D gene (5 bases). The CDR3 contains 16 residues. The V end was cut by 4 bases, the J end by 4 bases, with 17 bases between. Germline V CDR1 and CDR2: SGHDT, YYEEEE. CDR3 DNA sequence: TGTGCCAGCAGCGCCTCCCAGAGGGTTCTCACCGGGGAGCTGTTTTTT. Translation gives CASSASQRVLTGELFF.

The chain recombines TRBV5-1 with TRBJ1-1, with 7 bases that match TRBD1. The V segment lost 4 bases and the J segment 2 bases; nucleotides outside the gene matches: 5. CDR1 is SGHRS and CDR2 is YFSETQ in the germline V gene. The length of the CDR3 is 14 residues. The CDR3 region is CASSRGQLNTEAFF. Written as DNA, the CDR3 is TGCGCCAGCAGCAGGGGACAGCTCAACACTGAAGCTTTCTTT.

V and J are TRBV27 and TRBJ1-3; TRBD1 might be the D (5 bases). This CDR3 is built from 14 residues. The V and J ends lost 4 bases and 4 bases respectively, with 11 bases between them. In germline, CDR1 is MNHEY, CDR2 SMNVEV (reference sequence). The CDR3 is CASSSPGLGNTIYF. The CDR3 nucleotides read TGTGCCAGCAGTTCACCGGGACTCGGAAACACCATATATTTT.

The CDR3 coding sequence is TGTGCCAGCAGTTACTCGACAGGGTTGAAGACCGGGGAGCTGTTTTTT. Translating it yields CASSYSTGLKTGELFF. The chain recombines TRBV6-5 with TRBJ2-2; TRBD1 aligns across 7 bases. Trimming took 0 bases from V and 5 from J; bases not matched to a gene: 6. The CDR3 extends over 16 amino acids. Germline V gene data show CDR1 as MNHEY and CDR2 as SVGAGI.

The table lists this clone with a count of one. DNA for the CDR3: TGTGCCAGCAGCATGGGACAGGTCTATGGCTACACCTTC. Amino acids: CASSMGQVYGYTF. The rearrangement joins TRBV28 to TRBJ1-2; 8 nucleotides match TRBD1. J gave up 4 bases and V 6 bases, and 4 bases lay outside the gene matches. The CDR3 is made up of 13 amino acids. In germline, CDR1 is MDHEN, CDR2 SYDVKM.

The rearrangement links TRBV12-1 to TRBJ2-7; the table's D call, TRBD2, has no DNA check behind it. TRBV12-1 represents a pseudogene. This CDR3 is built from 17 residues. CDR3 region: CASSPPILREGAYEQYF. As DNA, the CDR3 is TGTGCCAGCAGCCCACCGATATTGCGGGAGGGAGCCTACGAGCAGTACTTC.

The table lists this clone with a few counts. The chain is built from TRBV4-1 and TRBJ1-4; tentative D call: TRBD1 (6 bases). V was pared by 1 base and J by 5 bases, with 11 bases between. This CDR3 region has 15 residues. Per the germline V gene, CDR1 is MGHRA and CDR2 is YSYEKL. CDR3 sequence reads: CASSQGQDRNEKLFF. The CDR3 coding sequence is TGCGCCAGCAGCCAAGGCCAGGACAGAAATGAAAAACTGTTTTTT.

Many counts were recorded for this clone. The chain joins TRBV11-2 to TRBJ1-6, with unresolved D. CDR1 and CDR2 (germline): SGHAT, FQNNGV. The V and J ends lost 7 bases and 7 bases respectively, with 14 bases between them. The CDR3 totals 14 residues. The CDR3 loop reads CASTQSGGNSPLHF. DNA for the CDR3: TGTGCCAGCACCCAGAGCGGCGGCAATTCACCCCTCCACTTT.

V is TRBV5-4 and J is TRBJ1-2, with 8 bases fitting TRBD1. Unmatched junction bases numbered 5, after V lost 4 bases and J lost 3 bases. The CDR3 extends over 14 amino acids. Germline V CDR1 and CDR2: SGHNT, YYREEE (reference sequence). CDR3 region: CASSPEGQDYGYTF. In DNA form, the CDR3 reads TGTGCCAGCAGCCCGGAGGGACAGGACTATGGCTACACCTTC. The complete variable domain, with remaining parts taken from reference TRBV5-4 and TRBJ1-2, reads ETGVTQSPTHLIKTRGQQVTLRCSSQSGHNTVSWYQQALGQGPQFIFQYYREEENGRGNFPPRFSGLQFPNYSSELNVNALELDDSALYLCASSPEGQDYGYTFGSGTRLTVV.

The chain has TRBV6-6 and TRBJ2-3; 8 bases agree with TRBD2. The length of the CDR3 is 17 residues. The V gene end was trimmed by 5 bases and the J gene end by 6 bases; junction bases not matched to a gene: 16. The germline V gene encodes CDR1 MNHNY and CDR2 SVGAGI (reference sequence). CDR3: CASSLDKGVAGSDTQYF. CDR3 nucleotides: TGTGCCAGCAGTCTCGATAAAGGGGTAGCGGGGTCGGATACGCAGTATTTT.

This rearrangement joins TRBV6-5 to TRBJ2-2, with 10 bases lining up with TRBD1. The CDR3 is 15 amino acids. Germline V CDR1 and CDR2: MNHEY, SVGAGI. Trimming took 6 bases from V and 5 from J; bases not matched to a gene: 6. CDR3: CASSLGQGRTGELFF. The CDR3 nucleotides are TGTGCCAGCAGCTTGGGACAGGGGAGGACCGGGGAGCTGTTTTTT.

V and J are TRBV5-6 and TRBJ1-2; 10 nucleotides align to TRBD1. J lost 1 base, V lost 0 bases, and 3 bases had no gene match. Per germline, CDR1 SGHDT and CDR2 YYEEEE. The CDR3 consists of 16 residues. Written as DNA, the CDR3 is TGTGCCAGCAGCTTGGCGGGGACAGGGGATAACTATGGCTACACCTTC. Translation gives CASSLAGTGDNYGYTF.

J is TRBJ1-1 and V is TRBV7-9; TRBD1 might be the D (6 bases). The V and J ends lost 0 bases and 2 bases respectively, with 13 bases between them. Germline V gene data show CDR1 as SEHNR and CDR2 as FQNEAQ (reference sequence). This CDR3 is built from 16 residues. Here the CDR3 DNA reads TGTGCCAGCAGCTTAGCGCCCGGGGGGGCCAACACTGAAGCTTTCTTT. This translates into CASSLAPGGANTEAFF.

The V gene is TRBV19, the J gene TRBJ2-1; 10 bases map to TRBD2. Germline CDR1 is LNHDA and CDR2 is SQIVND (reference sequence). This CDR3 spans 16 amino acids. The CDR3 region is CASRGGAGGKYNEQFF. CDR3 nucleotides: TGTGCTAGTCGGGGCGGAGCGGGGGGGAAGTACAATGAGCAGTTCTTC. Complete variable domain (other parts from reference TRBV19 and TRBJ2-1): DGGITQSPKYLFRKEGQNVTLSCEQNLNHDAMYWYRQDPGQGLRLIYYSQIVNDFQKGDIAEGYSVSREKKESFPLTVTSAQKNPTAFYLCASRGGAGGKYNEQFFGPGTRLTVL.

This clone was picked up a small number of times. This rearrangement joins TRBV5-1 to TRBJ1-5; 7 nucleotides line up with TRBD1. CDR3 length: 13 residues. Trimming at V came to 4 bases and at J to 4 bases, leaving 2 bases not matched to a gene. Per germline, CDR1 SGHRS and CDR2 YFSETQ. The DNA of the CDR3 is TGCGCCAGCAGCCGGGGACAGAATCAGCCCCAGCATTTT. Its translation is CASSRGQNQPQHF. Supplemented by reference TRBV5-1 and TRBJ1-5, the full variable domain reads KAGVTQTPRYLIKTRGQQVTLSCSPISGHRSVSWYQQTPGQGLQFLFEYFSETQRNKGNFPGRFSGRQFSNSRSEMNVSTLELGDSALYLCASSRGQNQPQHFGDGTRLSIL.

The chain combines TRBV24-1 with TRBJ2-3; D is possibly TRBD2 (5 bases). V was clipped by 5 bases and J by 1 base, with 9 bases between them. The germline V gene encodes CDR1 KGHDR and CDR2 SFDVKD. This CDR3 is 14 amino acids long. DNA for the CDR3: TGTGCCACCAGTGTCGGGGTAGGCACAGATACGCAGTATTTT. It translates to CATSVGVGTDTQYF.

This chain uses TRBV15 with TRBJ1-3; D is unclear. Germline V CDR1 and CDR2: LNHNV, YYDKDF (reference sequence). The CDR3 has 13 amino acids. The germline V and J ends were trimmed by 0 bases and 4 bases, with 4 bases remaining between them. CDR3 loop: CATSREHGNTIYF. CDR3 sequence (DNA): TGTGCCACCAGCAGAGAACACGGAAACACCATATATTTT.

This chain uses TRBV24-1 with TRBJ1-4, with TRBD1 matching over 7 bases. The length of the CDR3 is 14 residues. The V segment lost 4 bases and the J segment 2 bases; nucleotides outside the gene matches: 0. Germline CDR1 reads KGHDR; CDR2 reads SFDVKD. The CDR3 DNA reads TGTGCCACCAGTGAGACAGGGACTAATGAAAAACTGTTTTTT. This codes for CATSETGTNEKLFF.

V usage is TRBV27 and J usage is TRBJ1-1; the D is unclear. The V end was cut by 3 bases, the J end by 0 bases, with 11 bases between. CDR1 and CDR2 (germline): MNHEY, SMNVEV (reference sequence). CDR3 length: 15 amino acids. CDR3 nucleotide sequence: TGTGCCAGCAGTTTCGCGGGGTTCGTGAACACTGAAGCTTTCTTT. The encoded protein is CASSFAGFVNTEAFF.